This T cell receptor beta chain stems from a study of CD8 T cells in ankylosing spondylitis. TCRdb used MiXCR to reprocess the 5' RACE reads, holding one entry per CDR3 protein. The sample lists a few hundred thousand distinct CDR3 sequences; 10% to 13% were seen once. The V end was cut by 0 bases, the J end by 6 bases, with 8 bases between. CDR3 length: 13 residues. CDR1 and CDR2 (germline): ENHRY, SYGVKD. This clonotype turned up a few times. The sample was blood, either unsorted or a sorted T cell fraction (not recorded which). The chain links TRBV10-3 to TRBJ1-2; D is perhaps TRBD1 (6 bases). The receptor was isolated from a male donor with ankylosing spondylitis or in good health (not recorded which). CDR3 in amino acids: CAISESGQDGYTF. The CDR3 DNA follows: TGTGCCATCAGTGAGTCGGGACAAGATGGCTACACCTTC.